This TCR beta chain derives from a study of cytomegalovirus exposure and HLA in healthy donors (dated by TCRdb to about 2017). Describing the broader study: In an earlier analysis of some 610 of the donors, around 290 Gb of sequence data and roughly 100 million unique TCR beta sequences from approximately 180 million T cells were reported. An early release covering around 630 HLA-typed donors comprised about 300 gigabases of sequencing data and tens of millions of unique TCR sequences. The genetic ancestry cluster associated with self-reported Caucasian donors included roughly 84% of the roughly 400 genotyped donors. The study aimed to test whether signatures of past pathogen exposure could be identified by cataloging public T cell receptors. Using immunosequencing, the study profiled T cell repertoires from 550 to 750 subjects and related those repertoires to cytomegalovirus serostatus. Besides the first cohort of some 670 subjects, a separate validation cohort made up of around 120 different subjects was used. The study combined high-throughput TCR immunosequencing, statistical association of individual TCRs with disease status, and machine learning to predict cytomegalovirus infection status. In a later analysis, previously published TCR beta repertoires from hundreds of donors were re-analyzed and high-resolution HLA genotyping was added so that TCR occurrence patterns could be studied. The later analysis used no new phenotypic data to find candidate immune exposures, relying instead on TCR beta sequences and their occurrence across donors. To decide whether each TCR beta V gene segment behaved as functional or pseudogenic, an earlier analysis of some 570 of the donors relied on high-throughput TCR beta sequencing. Donor age, sex, ethnicity and CMV serostatus were compiled together with the repertoire data. In a later genetic analysis, genome-wide SNP genotypes for 398 of the 666 donors were used, and that subset was treated as a discovery cohort. Every repertoire in the discovery cohort had been generated on one and the same sequencing platform. HLA typing covered class I and class II loci at four-digit resolution. Typing coverage differed by locus: A, B, C, DRB1 and DQB1 were typed in about 620-630 donors, DQA1 in around 500, DPA1 in roughly 590, and DPB1 in just under 490. About five DR-DQ haplotypes were treated as single units for association and clustering because of strong linkage in the cohort. Among 350 to 400 genotyped donors of the cohort, an average of roughly 240,000 unique TCR beta nucleotide sequences were sequenced per donor, around 20% of them non-productive. Study-level results and caveats: A further reported finding was that TCR beta sequences accurately predicted the HLA-A and HLA-B alleles for most subjects in the first cohort. The only immune exposure information available for the cohort was CMV serostatus. Specific HLA alleles were associated with 18,000 or so TCR beta sequences at a false discovery rate of 0.05 in a later analysis. Linkage disequilibrium might explain the correlated functional status among segregating V segments, but an unknown experimental factor could not be excluded. According to a later analysis, TCR association rates differed among HLA loci, with DRB1 alleles showing the most associated TCRs and HLA-C alleles showing the fewest. Strong co-occurrence of HLA alleles, especially DR and DQ, made assigning TCR associations to individual alleles difficult. The 87-base-pair reads could not distinguish some IMGT-functional V segments, including TRBV6-2 and TRBV6-3, so those segments were excluded. In a later genetic analysis, a missense DCLRE1C variant was associated with V-gene and J-gene trimming of TCR beta chains, and the association was replicated in an independent cohort. This cohort had only TCR beta chains sequenced, and the lack of alpha or paired-chain data limited which features could be detected. HLA typing was unavailable for some donors at each locus, so association tests used only the typed subset. In a later analysis, most CMV-associated TCR beta chains were found to appear HLA-restricted, with HLA associations seemingly driven largely by CMV exposure. Compared with the roughly 600-donor mean, donors in an Asian-associated ancestry cluster had fewer N-insertions in productive TCRs, according to a later genetic analysis. Broadly in line with IMGT annotations, most TCR beta V segments showed up in productive rearrangements about 87% or about 30% of the time in an earlier analysis of 587 of the donors. In vitro tests confirmed that a few of the cytomegalovirus-associated TCR beta chains recognize cytomegalovirus antigens. A cluster of highly shared sequence variants was judged likely to be a technical artifact of the sequencing pipeline. Most TCR sequences were seen in very few donors, while some public TCRs were found in many individuals. The study gave a list of over 150 TCR beta chains associated with cytomegalovirus. According to the authors, the approach could potentially be generalized to other disease states and immunological phenotypes. In a later analysis, several top co-occurrence clusters were reported to appear linked to parvovirus B19, influenza, CMV and Epstein-Barr virus. Sequencing depth was assumed to be roughly uniform across donors in the presence/absence analyses, though that assumption may not hold. A later analysis found that HLA-associated TCR beta chains were more clonally expanded and had lower generation probabilities than equally common non-associated chains. The classifier was reported to diagnose cytomegalovirus status with high specificity and sensitivity in both the original and validation cohorts. The earlier analysis of some 540 of the donors excluded roughly 17 rarely observed V segments, including chromosome 9 orphons, because counts were too low.

As concerns this clone: Its antigen remains unidentified. Per-nucleotide qualities are absent, and no much larger clonotype sits a single base away.

Library prep was done by the immunoSEQ multiplex PCR assay. For the multiplex PCR, a mixture combining 60 forward primers for TCR Vbeta segments and 13 reverse primers for TCR Jbeta segments was used. The CDR3 region of rearranged TCR beta genes was amplified from genomic DNA with a multiplex PCR assay. The amplified TCR beta libraries were sequenced on the Illumina HiSeq System as 87-base-pair reads. On the study's bioinformatics: Across the 700 or so repertoires, a later analysis counted roughly 77 million unique TCR beta chains, some 11 million of which were shared by at least two donors. To remove PCR and sequencing errors, raw reads were error-corrected and collapsed into unique sequences using a nearest-neighbor algorithm that merged closely related sequences. Alignment of CDR3 sequences to IMGT reference sequences was used to assign V, D and J gene segments. Each retained sequence needed at least a six-nucleotide match to both a V gene segment and a J gene segment. A rearrangement was called productive if the CDR3 had no stop codons and remained in frame with V and J, and every other rearrangement was called non-productive. Following IMGT convention, CDR3 was defined as the stretch from the second conserved V-encoded cysteine up to the conserved J-encoded phenylalanine. Sequences without an unambiguous match to a single V gene segment were excluded from the earlier analysis of over 500 of the donors. An earlier analysis of almost 600 of the donors classified V segments as functional when productive rearrangements were above 56.7% and as segregating when the standard deviation between donors was above 5%. A statistical classification framework was built for diagnosing cytomegalovirus status from the catalog of TCR beta chain sequences. V and J gene assignment, in a later analysis, came from comparing TCR nucleotide sequences with IMGT/GENE-DB human TR gene sequences. Using the TCRdist pipeline, a later analysis assigned CDR3 sequences along with most-parsimonious VDJ recombination scenarios. In a later analysis, every TCR beta chain was defined by the combination of its CDR3 amino acid sequence and its V-gene family, and reads without a unique V-gene family were dropped. A later analysis removed over 500 highly shared, low-generation-probability nucleotide sequences to deal with suspected cross-contamination and a sequencing artifact. In a later analysis, a clonal expansion index was calculated for each public chain from normalized within-repertoire ranks of inferred template counts. In a later analysis, generation probabilities were computed using a VDJ recombination model fitted to out-of-frame rearrangements, and the results were checked against IGoR. In a later analysis, TCR-TCR, TCR-HLA and TCR-CMV co-occurrence was scored with hypergeometric tests, and a repertoire-size bias correction was applied to TCR pairs. To estimate false discovery rates, a later analysis permuted the HLA or CMV assignments 20 times. In a later analysis, co-occurring TCRs were grouped with DBSCAN, and TCRdist sequence similarity was added when clustering was performed within HLA-allele-positive subsets. Repertoires with fewer than 30,000 or more than 120,000 public chains were left out of co-occurrence clustering, as were five repertoires with anomalous nucleotide sharing. TCRdb re-hosts the immuneACCESS table, in-frame sequences only. Its copies lack some clones; in the studies checked, an unresolved V gene accounts for under half of them, and the cause for the rest is not known. V and J calls and clone size follow that table, whereas D and trimming were derived from the DNA. The table for this sample lists around 150,000 clones; around 83% of them were counted only once. The top ten hold roughly 4% of the sample.

The cohort was made up of approximately 670 healthy bone marrow donors. At the time of sampling, every cohort member was nominally healthy, though immune exposures that went unrecorded were likely present. The donor tested CMV seropositive, placing the donor among the approximately 310 seropositive members of the cohort. Every donor gave a peripheral blood sample, and the peripheral blood mononuclear cells from that sample were used for TCR beta sequencing. The Qiagen DNeasy Blood Extraction Kit was used to extract genomic DNA from the blood cell samples. The CDR3, from cysteine to phenylalanine, totals 13 residues. The retained sequence is limited to the CDR3, 39 bases, with the frame set at the first base. From a lookup of the germline V gene, CDR1 and CDR2 are SGHRS and YFSETQ. V and J are trimmed by 4 bases and 7 bases, and the gene matches miss 7 bases of the junction.

Sequencing was done on a sample of PBMCs. This clonotype was obtained from a man aged 50-59 years in good health and CMV-seropositive. The V gene is TRBV5-1 and the J gene is TRBJ1-2, with 7 junctional bases fitting TRBD1. The CDR3 corresponds to CASSNDRVSGYTF. The nucleotides read TGCGCCAGCAGCAACGACAGGGTCTCTGGCTACACCTTC.